The T cell receptor (beta chain) described here comes from a study of OX40 agonist ivuxolimab in advanced cancers. Study-level background: Ivuxolimab, which patients received intravenously every 2 weeks, was dosed at 0.01 to 10 mg/kg. Cohort: 80% to 90% men, mean age about 60, aged about 20 to 90.

Whole-study findings and limits: Researchers did not establish what antigens the expanded peripheral T cells target.

This CDR3 has 13 amino acids. V was pared by 4 bases and J by 3 bases, with 10 bases between. CDR1 SGHDT and CDR2 YYEEEE come from the germline V gene. In this sample, this clone turned up once. The antigen remains undetermined. TCRdb's table, derived via immunoSEQ multiplex PCR, lists solely in-frame clones and lacks some. In the table there are about 50,000 clones, 77% of which are singletons. The material was CD4+ or CD8+ T cells sorted from blood, obtained in a trial of the OX40 agonist ivuxolimab. The origin of this receptor is an adult with an advanced solid tumor such as melanoma, head and neck, liver or kidney cancer. This chain connects TRBV5-6 to TRBJ2-5; D possibly corresponds to TRBD1 (5 bases). DNA of the CDR3: TGTGCCAGCAGCGCGATCAGGGAAGAGACCCAGTACTTC. Protein product: CASSAIREETQYF.